A single sample is the source of the 7 T cell receptor beta chains below, sequenced in a study of cytomegalovirus exposure and HLA in healthy donors. PCR involved 60 Vbeta and 13 Jbeta primers. TCRdb keeps only in-frame clones here, not all; method: immunoSEQ multiplex PCR. This table holds about 88,000 clones, approximately 80% found once. The material sequenced was PBMCs. The source is a man aged 25-40 years in good health and CMV-seronegative.

This chain joins TRBV27 and TRBJ1-3; D is ambiguous. The V gene lost 8 bases and the J gene lost 2 bases, with 10 bases spanning the gap. Germline lookup yields CDR1 MNHEY and CDR2 SMNVEV (reference sequence). The CDR3 runs to 13 residues. The chain's CDR3 is CASAANTGNTIYF. For the CDR3, the DNA is TGTGCCAGCGCCGCAAACACTGGAAACACCATATATTTT.

J is TRBJ2-2 and V is TRBV4-1; 7 positions agree with TRBD1. CDR1 and CDR2 (germline): MGHRA, YSYEKL. With V trimmed by 0 bases and J by 6 bases, 7 bases remained unmatched. The CDR3 runs 16 residues. In DNA, the CDR3 is TGCGCCAGCAGCCAAGATGTTGACAGGGTCCCCGGGGAGCTGTTTTTT. Its translation is CASSQDVDRVPGELFF.

This clone has only one observation. The DNA for the CDR3 is TGTGCCAGCTCACCACCAGGGACAGGGGGCGAGCAGTACTTC. Translating it yields CASSPPGTGGEQYF. The V gene is TRBV18, the J gene TRBJ2-7; TRBD1 matches 11 bases. This CDR3 is built from 14 residues. The V segment lost 0 bases and the J segment 6 bases; nucleotides outside the gene matches: 1. Looked up from germline, CDR1 is KGHSH and CDR2 is LQKENI.

The table lists this clone with a count of one. V usage is TRBV7-9 and J usage is TRBJ2-1, with D uncertain. Trimming stripped 1 base from V and 5 bases from J, with 9 bases between. Per germline, CDR1 SEHNR and CDR2 FQNEAQ (reference sequence). The CDR3 has 14 residues. The CDR3 sequence: CASSLVLQNNEQFF. In DNA form, the CDR3 reads TGTGCCAGCAGCTTAGTTTTACAGAACAATGAGCAGTTCTTC.

The chain employs TRBV28 and TRBJ2-7; a weak D match, TRBD1 (6 bases). Trimming took 8 bases from V and 0 from J, leaving 14 bases between them. Germline values: CDR1 MDHEN, CDR2 SYDVKM. This CDR3 is built from 14 residues. The CDR3: CASRPGQSSYEQYF. The CDR3 DNA sequence: TGTGCCAGCCGCCCTGGACAGAGCTCCTACGAGCAGTACTTC. Together with reference TRBV28 and TRBJ2-7, the CDR3 gives the full variable domain: DVKVTQSSRYLVKRTGEKVFLECVQDMDHENMFWYRQDPGLGLRLIYFSYDVKMKEKGDIPEGYSVSREKKERFSLILESASTNQTSMYLCASRPGQSSYEQYFGPGTRLTVT.

The rearrangement links TRBV5-1 to TRBJ1-2, with 8 nucleotides matching TRBD1. The CDR3 runs to 13 residues. Germline V gene lookup returns CDR1 SGHRS and CDR2 YFSETQ. Trimming at V came to 6 bases and at J to 4 bases, leaving 5 bases not matched to a gene. The CDR3 is CASTPGTGYGYTF. Here the CDR3 DNA reads TGCGCCAGCACCCCGGGGACAGGCTATGGCTACACCTTC.

V gene TRBV4-1 combines with J gene TRBJ1-6; D perhaps matches TRBD1 (6 bases). The germline V gene has CDR1 MGHRA and CDR2 YSYEKL. The CDR3 spans 16 residues. V lost 1 base, J lost 10 bases, and 17 bases lay in between. CDR3 loop: CASSQALGQGTSPLHF. CDR3 sequence (DNA): TGCGCCAGCAGCCAAGCTTTGGGGCAGGGGACCTCACCCCTCCACTTT.